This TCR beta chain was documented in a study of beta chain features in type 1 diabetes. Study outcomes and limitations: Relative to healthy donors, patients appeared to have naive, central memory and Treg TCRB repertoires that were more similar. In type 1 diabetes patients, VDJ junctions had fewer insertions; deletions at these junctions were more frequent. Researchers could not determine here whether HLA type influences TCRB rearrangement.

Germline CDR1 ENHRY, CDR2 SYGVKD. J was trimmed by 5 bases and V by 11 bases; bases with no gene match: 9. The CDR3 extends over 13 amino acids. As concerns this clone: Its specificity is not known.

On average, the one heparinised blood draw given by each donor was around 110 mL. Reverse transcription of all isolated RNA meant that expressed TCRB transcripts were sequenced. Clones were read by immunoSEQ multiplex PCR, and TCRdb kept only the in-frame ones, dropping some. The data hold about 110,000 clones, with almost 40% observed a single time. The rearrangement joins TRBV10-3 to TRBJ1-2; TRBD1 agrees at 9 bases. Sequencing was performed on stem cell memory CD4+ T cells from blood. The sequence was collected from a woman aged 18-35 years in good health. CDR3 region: CASQGASRYGYTF. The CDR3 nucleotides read TGTGCCTCACAGGGGGCTTCGCGTTATGGCTACACCTTC.